This T cell receptor (beta chain) came from a study of vaccination and CD4 T cells after COVID-19. Turning to the study itself: The study collected post-vaccine samples a median roughly 75 days after dose two, with a range of 14 to 241. Study-level results: In convalescent patients, 304 of 307 vaccine-specific clones were mono-reactive for SARS-CoV-2 spike.

With the Oncomine TCR Beta short-read assay, DNA from cultured CD4+ T cells was sequenced. TCRdb used MiXCR to reprocess the PCR reads, holding one entry per CDR3 protein. The table lists under 20,000 distinct CDR3 sequences, 53% of them singletons. CDR1 LNHDA and CDR2 SQIVND come from the germline V gene (reference sequence). This CDR3 region has 17 residues. Trimming took 1 base from V and 6 from J, leaving 19 bases between them. Regarding this clonotype: Its antigen is currently unknown.

Treatment given: roughly 11-day PBMC culture with coronavirus spike peptide pools or control peptides (ViraFEST assay). Alongside around 10 IU/ml IL-2 and approximately 9.3 ug/ml peptide pools, PBMCs were cultured at under 2.5 million per well. This rearrangement joins TRBV19 to TRBJ1-5; a possible D gene is TRBD1 (6 bases). The source was CD4+ T cells from blood, cultured in vitro, collected before SARS-CoV-2 vaccination. The sequence was obtained from a human donor who had recovered from COVID-19. The CDR3 is CASSIGPPGHGFQPQHF. The CDR3 DNA follows: TGTGCCAGTAGTATAGGCCCCCCGGGACACGGATTTCAGCCCCAGCATTTT.